The 22 T cell receptor beta chains below were found in one sample sequenced in a study of T-cell memory formation after mild COVID-19. TCRdb independently ran MiXCR on the 5' RACE reads; one entry per CDR3 protein. This sample yields 250,000 to 300,000 distinct CDR3 sequences, of which about a sixth are seen a single time; around a fifth belongs to the top ten. The specimen sequenced was PBMCs or a T cell subset sorted from them (not recorded which). Receptor source: a man younger than 35 who had mild COVID-19 (a few samples of this study predate the infection). Cell type and time point are not known.

The CDR3 sequence is CASSQGGGQGRNSPLHF. CDR3 in DNA: TGCGCCAGCAGCCAAGGGGGCGGACAGGGGCGTAATTCACCCCTCCACTTT. This sequence joins TRBV4-3 and TRBJ1-6; 9 nucleotides align to TRBD1. The CDR3 is 17 residues long. Trimming cost V 1 base and J 6 bases; bases outside gene matches: 7. The germline V gene encodes CDR1 LGHNA and CDR2 YSLEER.

There are a few counts of this clonotype. V gene TRBV25-1 combines with J gene TRBJ1-5, with D possibly TRBD1 on 5 matching bases. CDR1 and CDR2 from the germline V gene are MGHDK and SYGVNS. This CDR3 is built from 15 residues. CDR3 DNA sequence: TGTGTCTGGCTGGACCTCCGGGACGACAATCAGCCCCAGCATTTT. This encodes CVWLDLRDDNQPQHF.

This clonotype was seen a few times. This sequence joins TRBV28 and TRBJ2-3; 8 bases align to TRBD2. The V gene's germline CDR1 is MDHEN and CDR2 SYDVKM. The CDR3 consists of 17 residues. Trimming cost V 4 bases and J 2 bases; bases outside gene matches: 11. The CDR3 DNA is TGTGCCAGCAGTTCGAACGACGGGGGGGCCGCCACAGATACGCAGTATTTT. This gives the protein CASSSNDGGAATDTQYF.

This clonotype was recorded a few times. The V gene is TRBV12-3 or TRBV12-4, the J gene TRBJ2-1; D uncertain. CDR3 size: 12 residues. V shed 6 bases and J shed 8 bases, with 11 bases lying between them. CDR3 sequence reads: CASSPRRDEQFF. For the CDR3, the DNA is TGTGCCAGCAGCCCTCGACGTGATGAGCAGTTCTTC.

J is TRBJ2-2 and V is TRBV6-5, with 10 bases aligning to TRBD2. The germline V gene encodes CDR1 MNHEY and CDR2 SVGAGI. The length of the CDR3 is 14 residues. The J segment lost 5 bases and the V segment lost 5 bases, leaving 2 bases of the junction unmatched. The chain's CDR3 is CASSSGGETGELFF. CDR3 coding DNA: TGTGCCAGCAGTAGCGGGGGGGAGACCGGGGAGCTGTTTTTT.

Only a few counts were recorded for this clonotype. This rearrangement joins TRBV29-1 to TRBJ2-5; 7 nucleotides match TRBD2. The CDR3 extends over 15 amino acids. CDR1 and CDR2 (germline): SQVTM, ANQGSEA. With V trimmed by 8 bases and J by 2 bases, 14 bases remained unmatched. This CDR3 is CSSKGSPGLQETQYF. For the CDR3, the DNA is TGCAGCTCCAAAGGGAGTCCGGGACTACAAGAGACCCAGTACTTC.

The V and J genes are TRBV6-2 or TRBV6-3 and TRBJ1-3; D not certain. Germline V gives CDR1 MNHEY, CDR2 SVGEGT. The CDR3 is 17 amino acids. Trimming took off 0 bases at V and 3 bases at J, with 15 bases between the two ends. The CDR3 DNA follows: TGTGCCAGCAGTTACTCGATAATACAACGACATGGAAACACCATATATTTT. It translates to CASSYSIIQRHGNTIYF.

The gene calls are TRBV20-1 and TRBJ2-5, with 9 positions matching TRBD2. V lost 7 bases, J lost 2 bases, and 5 bases stayed unmatched. The germline CDR1 and CDR2 sequences are DFQATT and SNEGSKA (reference sequence). The CDR3 is 13 residues long. CDR3 amino acids: CSGRLAVQETQYF. The CDR3 DNA follows: TGCAGTGGGAGACTAGCGGTACAAGAGACCCAGTACTTC.

This sequence joins TRBV11-2 and TRBJ2-7; TRBD1 aligns across 10 bases. After removal of 3 bases from V and 6 bases from J, the junction contained 8 bases not matched to a gene. This CDR3 has 15 residues. Germline V lookup: CDR1 SGHAT, CDR2 FQNNGV. The CDR3 DNA sequence: TGTGCCAGCAGCTTCTCAGGGACAGGGGACCGCGAGCAGTACTTC. Protein product: CASSFSGTGDREQYF.

The chain links TRBV29-1 to TRBJ2-5; no reliable D call. The CDR3 sequence is 14 residues long. Deletions cut 0 bases from V and 3 bases from J, with 11 bases between. CDR1 is SQVTM, CDR2 ANQGSEA, per germline. The CDR3: CSVEDARREETQYF. CDR3 in DNA: TGCAGCGTTGAAGACGCCAGACGGGAAGAGACCCAGTACTTC.

The chain recombines TRBV20-1 with TRBJ1-2; TRBD1 aligns across 9 bases. The germline gives CDR1 DFQATT, CDR2 SNEGSKA (reference sequence). V lost 7 bases and J lost 8; bases outside the gene matches: 8. This CDR3 region has 12 residues. DNA for the CDR3: TGCAGTGTTCCACAGGGGGCGCCGGGCTACACCTTC. Translation: CSVPQGAPGYTF.

The chain employs TRBV7-2 and TRBJ1-2; tentative D call: TRBD1 (5 bases). This CDR3 region has 16 residues. Germline CDR1 SGHTA, CDR2 FQGNSA. V was clipped by 0 bases and J by 3 bases, with 14 bases between them. CDR3 DNA: TGTGCCAGCAGCTTAGCGAGGCGGGAAGGGGACTATGGCTACACCTTC. Its protein product is CASSLARREGDYGYTF.

The genes are TRBV24-1 and TRBJ1-2; 10 bases line up with TRBD1. Germline V gene data show CDR1 as KGHDR and CDR2 as SFDVKD. The CDR3 totals 14 residues. After removal of 4 bases from V and 8 bases from J, the junction contained 6 bases not matched to a gene. CDR3 nucleotides: TGTGCCACCAGTGACAAGGACAGGGGGTACGGCTACACCTTC. The encoded protein is CATSDKDRGYGYTF.

The chain carries TRBV2 and TRBJ2-7; 8 bases are a match to TRBD1. Germline CDR1 SNHLY, CDR2 FYNNEI. V shed 7 bases, J shed 9 bases, and the junction held 8 bases outside the gene matches. CDR3 length: 12 amino acids. The CDR3 DNA reads TGTGCCAGCAACACCCAGGGGGCCTGGCAGTACGTC. It encodes CASNTQGAWQYV.

This chain links TRBV19 with TRBJ1-2; D may be TRBD1 (5 bases). CDR1 and CDR2 (germline): LNHDA, SQIVND (reference sequence). The CDR3 consists of 17 residues. Trimming shortened V by 2 bases and J by 6 bases, and 22 bases separated the two germline ends. The CDR3 nucleotides are TGTGCCAGTAGTATAAGGACACCCGCCGGGGGGGATGATGGCTACACCTTC. Its translation: CASSIRTPAGGDDGYTF. Looking up the rest from reference TRBV19 and TRBJ1-2 gives the full variable domain: DGGITQSPKYLFRKEGQNVTLSCEQNLNHDAMYWYRQDPGQGLRLIYYSQIVNDFQKGDIAEGYSVSREKKESFPLTVTSAQKNPTAFYLCASSIRTPAGGDDGYTFGSGTRLTVV.

The V gene is TRBV29-1, the J gene TRBJ2-3; 11 bases map to TRBD1. Germline loops: CDR1 SQVTM, CDR2 ANQGSEA. The CDR3 loop spans 16 amino acids. Losses at the gene ends were 3 bases for V and 1 base for J; bases not matched to a gene: 6. This CDR3 is CSVDPDRGLGTDTQYF. CDR3 DNA sequence: TGCAGCGTTGATCCGGACAGGGGGCTGGGCACAGATACGCAGTATTTT.

The table lists this clonotype with many counts. The rearrangement uses TRBV7-2 and TRBJ2-1; D not certain. The CDR3 spans 13 residues. The V gene lost 1 base and the J gene lost 7 bases, with 8 bases spanning the gap. CDR1 is SGHTA, CDR2 FQGNSA, per germline. The CDR3 nucleotides are TGTGCCAGCAGCTTAGGTCCATTGAATGAGCAGTTCTTC. It yields the protein CASSLGPLNEQFF.

This clonotype was seen at least ten times. The chain couples TRBV28 to TRBJ2-7; D unresolved. The germline CDR1 and CDR2 sequences are MDHEN and SYDVKM. This CDR3 has 12 amino acids. Trimming took off 5 bases at V and 3 bases at J, with 8 bases between the two ends. Written as DNA, the CDR3 is TGTGCCAGCAGTAACACGTACTACGAGCAGTACGTC. It yields the protein CASSNTYYEQYV.

This chain joins TRBV29-1 and TRBJ2-5, with 10 bases fitting TRBD1. This CDR3 has 13 amino acids. After removal of 8 bases from V and 2 bases from J, the junction contained 5 bases not matched to a gene. Germline lookup yields CDR1 SQVTM and CDR2 ANQGSEA. This CDR3 reads CSMDRGSQETQYF. The CDR3 nucleotides read TGCAGCATGGACAGGGGGTCTCAAGAGACCCAGTACTTC.

This clonotype was recorded at least ten times. The chain links TRBV24-1 to TRBJ2-6; the D is unclear. CDR1 is KGHDR and CDR2 is SFDVKD in the germline V gene. The germline V and J ends were trimmed by 4 bases and 0 bases, with 9 bases remaining between them. This CDR3 has 16 residues. In DNA form, the CDR3 reads TGTGCCACCAGTGAACGAAGATCCTCTGGGGCCAACGTCCTGACTTTC. Translating gives CATSERRSSGANVLTF.

In DNA form, the CDR3 reads TGTGCCAGTAGTAAGGGGACCTCCTACGAGCAGTACTTC. Its translation: CASSKGTSYEQYF. The chain links TRBV19 to TRBJ2-7; perhaps D is TRBD1 or TRBD2 (5 bases each). Per germline, CDR1 LNHDA and CDR2 SQIVND (reference sequence). The CDR3 is 13 amino acids. The ends were cut back, 4 bases at V and 0 bases at J, with 7 bases in the middle.

The V call is TRBV20-1, the J call TRBJ2-3; D uncertain. CDR3 length: 14 residues. V lost 6 bases and J 1 base, leaving 14 bases between the germline ends. Germline lookup yields CDR1 DFQATT and CDR2 SNEGSKA (reference sequence). The CDR3 DNA sequence: TGCAGTGCAAGGACCTTATTAGGCACAGATACGCAGTATTTT. This encodes CSARTLLGTDTQYF.